This TCR beta chain was recovered during a study of shared clonotypes between healthy human individuals. Naive CD8 cells comprised CD45RO-negative, CCR7-positively selected cells, excluding terminally differentiated effector memory CD45RA+ cells. Assay runs were performed at deep level. The table came from immunoSEQ multiplex PCR; TCRdb's copy has only in-frame clones and leaves some out. Counted here are millions of clones, just over 90% occurring once; the ten biggest clones make up about 1.5%. This clone has a single count. Input material: naive CD8+ T cells from PBMCs. The receptor comes from a man younger than 35 in good health. Some clones in this sample may be carry-over from other donors' samples.

The CDR3 here is CASSRAGGYEQYF. CDR3 sequence (DNA): TGTGCCAGCAGCCGCGCGGGTGGCTACGAGCAGTACTTC. The rearrangement links TRBV11-2 to TRBJ2-7; D might be TRBD2 (5 bases). The V gene's germline CDR1 is SGHAT and CDR2 FQNNGV. CDR3 size: 13 residues. The V end lost 5 bases, the J end lost 3 bases, and 11 bases lay between the germline ends.